A single count supports the clone carrying this T cell receptor (beta chain). Co-plated with some 200,000 CFSE-labeled responder cells were some 200,000 irradiated, violet-dye-labeled stimulator cells. The sample originates from a study of graft-versus-host responses after intestinal transplantation. Background on the study: For two to four years after anti-thymocyte globulin induction, all recipients took tacrolimus and steroids. The study, taken as a whole, reports: In recipient marrow, GvH clones were found, and some appeared first in ileum or blood. Early post-transplant HvG declines showed an association with peak circulating GvH clone levels.

Produced via immunoSEQ multiplex PCR; TCRdb's table is partial and in-frame only. The sample lists approximately 20,000 clones, roughly two fifths occurring once. The CDR3 consists of 14 residues. CDR1 and CDR2 (germline): SGHVS, FQNEAQ. Trimming shortened V by 5 bases and J by 2 bases, and 12 bases separated the two germline ends. The V call is TRBV7-8, the J call TRBJ1-1; D gene ambiguous. The input for sequencing was alloreactive CD8+ T cells from a mixed lymphocyte reaction culture, taken before intestinal transplant. Described subset: CFSE-low proliferating T cells sorted from approximately six-day pre-transplant mixed lymphocyte reaction (GvH or HvG direction). The TCR was taken from a human patient who received an intestinal transplant. In nucleotides, the CDR3 is TGTGCCAGCAGCCCTTACAGTCCAAACACTGAAGCTTTCTTT. Residues: CASSPYSPNTEAFF. The variable domain in full, completed from reference TRBV7-8 and TRBJ1-1, reads GAGVSQSPRYKVAKRGQDVALRCDPISGHVSLFWYQQALGQGPEFLTYFQNEAQLDKSGLPSDRFFAERPEGSVSTLKIQRTQQEDSAVYLCASSPYSPNTEAFFGQGTRLTVV.